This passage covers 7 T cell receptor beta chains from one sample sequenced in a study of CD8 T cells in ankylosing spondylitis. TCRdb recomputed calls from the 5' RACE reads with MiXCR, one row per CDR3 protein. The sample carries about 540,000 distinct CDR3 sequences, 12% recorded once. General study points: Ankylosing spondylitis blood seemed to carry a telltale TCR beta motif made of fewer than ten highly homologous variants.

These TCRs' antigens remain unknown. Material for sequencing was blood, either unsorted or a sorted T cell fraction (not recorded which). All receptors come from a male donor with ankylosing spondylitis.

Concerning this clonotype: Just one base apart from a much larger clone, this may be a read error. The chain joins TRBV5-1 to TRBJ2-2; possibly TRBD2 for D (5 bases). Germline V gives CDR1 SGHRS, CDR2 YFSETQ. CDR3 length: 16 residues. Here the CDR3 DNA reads TGCGCCATCAGCGCTACTAGTGATCCGAACACCGGGGAGCTGTTTTTT. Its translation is CAISATSDPNTGELFF.

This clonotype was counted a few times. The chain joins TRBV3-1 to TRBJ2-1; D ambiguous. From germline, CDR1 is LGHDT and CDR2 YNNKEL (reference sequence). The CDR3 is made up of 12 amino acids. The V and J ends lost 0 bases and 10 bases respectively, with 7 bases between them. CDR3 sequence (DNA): TGTGCCAGCAGCCAAGATTGGAACGAGCAGTTCTTC. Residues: CASSQDWNEQFF.

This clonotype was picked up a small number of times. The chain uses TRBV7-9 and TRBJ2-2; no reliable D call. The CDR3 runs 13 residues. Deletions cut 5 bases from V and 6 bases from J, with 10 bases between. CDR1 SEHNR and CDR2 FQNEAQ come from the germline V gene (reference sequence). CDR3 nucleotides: TGTGCCAGCAGCGCCTCTAGGGCCGGGGAGCTGTTTTTT. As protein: CASSASRAGELFF.

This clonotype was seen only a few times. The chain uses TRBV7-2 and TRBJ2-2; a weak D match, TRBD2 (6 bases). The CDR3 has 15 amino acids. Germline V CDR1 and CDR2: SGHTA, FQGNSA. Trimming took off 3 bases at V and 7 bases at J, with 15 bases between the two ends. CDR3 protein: CASSLWREGIGELFF. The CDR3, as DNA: TGTGCCAGCAGCTTGTGGCGGGAAGGTATCGGGGAGCTGTTTTTT.

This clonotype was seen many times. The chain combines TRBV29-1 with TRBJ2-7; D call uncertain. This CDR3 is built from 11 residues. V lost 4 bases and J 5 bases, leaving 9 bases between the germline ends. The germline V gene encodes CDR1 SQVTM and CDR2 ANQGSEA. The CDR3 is CSVVRADEQYF. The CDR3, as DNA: TGCAGCGTTGTCAGAGCCGACGAGCAGTACTTC.

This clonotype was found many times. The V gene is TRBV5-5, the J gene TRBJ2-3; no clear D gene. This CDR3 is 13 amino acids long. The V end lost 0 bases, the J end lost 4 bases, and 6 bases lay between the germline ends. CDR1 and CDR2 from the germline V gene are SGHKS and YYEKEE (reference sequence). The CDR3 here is CASSLGPADTQYF. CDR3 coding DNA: TGTGCCAGCAGCTTGGGCCCTGCAGATACGCAGTATTTT.

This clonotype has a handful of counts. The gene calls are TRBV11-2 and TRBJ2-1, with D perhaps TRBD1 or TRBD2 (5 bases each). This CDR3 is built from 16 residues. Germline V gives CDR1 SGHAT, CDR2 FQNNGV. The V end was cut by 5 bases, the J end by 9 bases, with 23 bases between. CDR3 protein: CASSRRRGGRVGEQFF. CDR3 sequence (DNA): TGTGCCAGCAGCCGACGTAGGGGTGGGAGAGTGGGTGAGCAGTTCTTC.